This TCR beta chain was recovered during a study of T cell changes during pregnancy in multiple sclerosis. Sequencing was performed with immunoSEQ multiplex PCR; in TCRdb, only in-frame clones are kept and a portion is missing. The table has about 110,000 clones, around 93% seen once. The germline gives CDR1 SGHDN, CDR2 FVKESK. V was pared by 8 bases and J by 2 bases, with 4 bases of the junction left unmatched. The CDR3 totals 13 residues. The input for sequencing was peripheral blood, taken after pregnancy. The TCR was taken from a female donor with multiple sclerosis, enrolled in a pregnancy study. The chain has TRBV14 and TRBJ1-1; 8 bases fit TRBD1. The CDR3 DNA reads TGTGCCAGCTCGGACAGGGTTAACACTGAAGCTTTCTTT. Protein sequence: CASSDRVNTEAFF.